The clone carrying this T cell receptor beta chain was picked up one time. Its antigen is unidentified. Using immunoSEQ multiplex PCR, the repertoire was profiled, and TCRdb retains in-frame clones only, with some absent. Of 8,000 to 8,500 clones listed, over 60% are singletons. This CDR3 is 16 amino acids long. V was pared by 4 bases and J by 2 bases, with 4 bases of the junction left unmatched. Germline V lookup: CDR1 LGHNA, CDR2 YNFKEQ. This entry is derived from a study of T cells in narcolepsy. Study background: Healthy controls were enrolled alongside patients with narcolepsy type 1 or type 2.

Study-wide results and caveats: Same-patient CSF and blood CD4+ T cell clonotypes included HCRT-specific and TRIB2-specific autoreactive ones. Blood of same and different patients, but not healthy controls, reportedly held recurring autoreactive clonotypes.

This TCR derives from a human donor with narcolepsy. The material sequenced was CD45RA- memory CD8+ T cells from PBMCs. The chain has TRBV4-2 and TRBJ2-3; 12 bases fit TRBD2. DNA of the CDR3: TGTGCCAGCAGCCCTCTAGCGGGGGGGGACACAGATACGCAGTATTTT. This translates into CASSPLAGGDTDTQYF.